This passage covers 31 T cell receptor beta chains from one sample sequenced in a study of T cell changes during pregnancy in multiple sclerosis. Produced via immunoSEQ multiplex PCR; TCRdb's table is partial and in-frame only. The sample lists roughly 30,000 clones; 75% to 95% were seen once. Sample: CD8+ T cells from peripheral blood mononuclear cells, taken in the second trimester of pregnancy. These TCRs come from a female donor with multiple sclerosis, enrolled in a pregnancy study.

The V gene is TRBV13, the J gene TRBJ2-7; 12 bases fit TRBD2. Germline trimming cut 0 bases from V and 6 bases from J; bases unmatched to any gene: 3. The length of the CDR3 is 15 residues. Germline lookup yields CDR1 PRHDT and CDR2 FYEKMQ (reference sequence). The CDR3 DNA reads TGTGCCAGCAGCTTAGGGGCTAGCGGGAGGGGCGAGCAGTACTTC. Its translation is CASSLGASGRGEQYF.

This chain uses TRBV5-1 with TRBJ1-2, with D tentatively TRBD1 (5 bases). The CDR3 totals 15 residues. Trimming removed 4 bases from V and 4 bases from J, with 17 bases in between. From germline, CDR1 is SGHRS and CDR2 YFSETQ. DNA of the CDR3: TGCGCCAGCAGCCCGAACCCAGGGACTAGCTATGGCTACACCTTC. Amino acid sequence: CASSPNPGTSYGYTF.

The CDR3 sequence is CASSSLTSTGVGTEAFF. CDR3 sequence (DNA): TGTGCCAGCAGTTCCCTTACGTCGACAGGGGTGGGTACTGAAGCTTTCTTT. V gene TRBV28 combines with J gene TRBJ1-1, with 8 bases aligning to TRBD1. The V gene's germline CDR1 is MDHEN and CDR2 SYDVKM. The ends lost 4 bases at V and 5 bases at J; junction bases unmatched: 15. This CDR3 has 17 amino acids.

The rearrangement links TRBV19 to TRBJ2-5; 10 bases map to TRBD2. This CDR3 is built from 13 residues. V lost 10 bases and J lost 3; bases outside the gene matches: 5. CDR1 is LNHDA, CDR2 SQIVND, per germline (reference sequence). CDR3 sequence: CATKREGKETQYF. The CDR3 DNA follows: TGTGCCACAAAGCGGGAGGGCAAAGAGACCCAGTACTTC.

The V gene is TRBV19, the J gene TRBJ1-5; TRBD1 matches at 8 bases. Germline CDR1 LNHDA, CDR2 SQIVND (reference sequence). The CDR3 contains 17 residues. V lost 7 bases and J lost 6; bases outside the gene matches: 17. In nucleotides, the CDR3 is TGTGCCAGTACCCTGGACAGGATCCAGGGGGCGGGTCAGCCCCAGCATTTT. Translated: CASTLDRIQGAGQPQHF.

V usage is TRBV27 and J usage is TRBJ1-2; TRBD1 matches at 8 bases. The CDR3 is made up of 17 amino acids. The trim removed 8 bases at V and 5 bases at J, leaving 19 bases unmatched. Germline V gene data show CDR1 as MNHEY and CDR2 as SMNVEV (reference sequence). The CDR3 DNA reads TGTGCCAGCGGTCTATTCCCACCCAGGGGGCTAACTTATGGCTACACCTTC. Translation: CASGLFPPRGLTYGYTF.

The V gene is TRBV11-3, the J gene TRBJ2-1; 8 positions agree with TRBD2. The V gene's germline CDR1 is SGHNT and CDR2 YENEEA. The trim removed 5 bases at V and 3 bases at J, leaving 9 bases unmatched. The CDR3 extends over 16 amino acids. CDR3: CASSPMRGAGYNEQFF. The DNA for the CDR3 is TGTGCCAGCAGCCCCATGCGGGGGGCTGGCTACAATGAGCAGTTCTTC. Variable domain in full (rest from reference TRBV11-3 and TRBJ2-1): EAGVVQSPRYKIIEKKQPVAFWCNPISGHNTLYWYLQNLGQGPELLIRYENEEAVDDSQLPKDRFSAERLKGVDSTLKIQPAELGDSAVYLCASSPMRGAGYNEQFFGPGTRLTVL.

Concerning this clone itself: One end of the junction fails to match germline, which may point to a read error. The CDR3 is CTWNREDYNEQFF. The CDR3 region has the DNA TGTACCTGGAATCGGGAGGATTACAATGAGCAGTTCTTC. This sequence joins TRBV30 and TRBJ2-1, with TRBD2 matching over 7 bases. Per the germline V gene, CDR1 is GTSNPN and CDR2 is SVGIG (reference sequence). This CDR3 has 13 residues.

This rearrangement joins TRBV11-3 to TRBJ2-1, with D tentatively TRBD2 (5 bases). CDR1 SGHNT and CDR2 YENEEA come from the germline V gene. CDR3 length equals 12 residues. V was cut by 5 bases and J by 5 bases, with 7 bases left in between. CDR3 in DNA: TGTGCCAGCAGCCTACTAGACAATGAGCAGTTCTTC. Translation: CASSLLDNEQFF.

The rearrangement joins TRBV27 to TRBJ1-5; TRBD1 aligns across 7 bases. CDR1 and CDR2 (germline): MNHEY, SMNVEV (reference sequence). Unmatched junction bases numbered 6, after V lost 0 bases and J lost 4 bases. The CDR3 has 16 amino acids. The CDR3 nucleotides read TGTGCCAGCAGTTTATCCCCGACAGGGTTTAATCAGCCCCAGCATTTT. Translated, it gives CASSLSPTGFNQPQHF.

This sequence joins TRBV6-5 and TRBJ2-2; 7 nucleotides agree with TRBD2. With V trimmed by 0 bases and J by 6 bases, 1 base remained unmatched. The CDR3 extends over 14 amino acids. Per germline, CDR1 MNHEY and CDR2 SVGAGI. The CDR3 nucleotides read TGTGCCAGCAGTTACTCGGCGGGGGCCGGGGAGCTGTTTTTT. Its translation is CASSYSAGAGELFF.

This clone has just one count. The rearrangement joins TRBV6-1 to TRBJ2-3, with 10 bases aligning to TRBD2. The germline gives CDR1 MNHNS, CDR2 SASEGT. The J segment lost 3 bases and the V segment lost 1 base, leaving 7 bases of the junction unmatched. The CDR3 is 17 amino acids. CDR3 in DNA: TGTGCCAGCAGTGAAGTACAGCGGGAGGGATGGACAGATACGCAGTATTTT. Its translation: CASSEVQREGWTDTQYF.

The V gene is TRBV11-2, the J gene TRBJ1-2, with a tentative D call TRBD1 (6 bases). With 5 bases removed from V and 5 bases from J, the gap between germline ends came to 27 bases. This CDR3 has 18 residues. Germline lookup yields CDR1 SGHAT and CDR2 FQNNGV. The CDR3 reads CASSTIKGGRLGSYGYTF. In DNA form, the CDR3 reads TGTGCCAGCAGCACCATTAAAGGGGGTCGGTTGGGGTCATATGGCTACACCTTC.

The chain uses TRBV5-4 and TRBJ2-1; 9 bases are a match to TRBD1. The germline V gene has CDR1 SGHNT and CDR2 YYREEE (reference sequence). V was pared by 4 bases and J by 8 bases, with 7 bases of the junction left unmatched. This CDR3 region has 14 residues. CDR3 protein: CASSPGTGSHEQFF. The CDR3 DNA reads as TGTGCCAGCAGCCCGGGGACAGGGAGTCATGAGCAGTTCTTC.

The gene calls are TRBV4-1 and TRBJ2-2, with 10 nucleotides matching TRBD2. The V gene end was trimmed by 1 base and the J gene end by 3 bases; junction bases not matched to a gene: 8. Germline CDR1 MGHRA, CDR2 YSYEKL. The CDR3 loop spans 18 amino acids. Written as DNA, the CDR3 is TGCGCCAGCAGCCAAGGGATTGAGCTAGCGGGAGACACCGGGGAGCTGTTTTTT. It specifies CASSQGIELAGDTGELFF.

This sequence joins TRBV28 and TRBJ1-1; 7 bases map to TRBD1. J was trimmed by 7 bases and V by 4 bases; bases with no gene match: 9. Germline CDR1 MDHEN, CDR2 SYDVKM. This CDR3 is 14 amino acids long. CDR3 bases: TGTGCCAGCAGTTCTACTGACAGGGCGCTTGAAGCTTTCTTT. It yields the protein CASSSTDRALEAFF.

This clone is termed medium-sized. This chain connects TRBV27 to TRBJ2-1; perhaps TRBD2 as D (6 bases). The V end lost 5 bases, the J end lost 7 bases, and 15 bases lay between the germline ends. Germline V gives CDR1 MNHEY, CDR2 SMNVEV (reference sequence). The CDR3 is made up of 14 amino acids. The CDR3 spells CASSRGGGRNEQFF. DNA for the CDR3: TGTGCCAGCAGTCGCGGCGGAGGGAGGAATGAGCAGTTCTTC.

V and J are TRBV19 and TRBJ2-7; 8 nucleotides align to TRBD2. This CDR3 is built from 14 residues. Trimming took 9 bases from V and 2 from J; bases not matched to a gene: 9. CDR1 is LNHDA, CDR2 SQIVND, per germline (reference sequence). The CDR3 loop reads CASGGASGAYEQYF. The CDR3 region has the DNA TGTGCCAGCGGGGGGGCTAGCGGTGCCTACGAGCAGTACTTC.

This clone is a singleton in its sample. This sequence joins TRBV4-1 and TRBJ1-3; 8 nucleotides match TRBD1. CDR3 length: 16 amino acids. With V trimmed by 1 base and J by 3 bases, 5 bases remained unmatched. Germline lookup yields CDR1 MGHRA and CDR2 YSYEKL. The CDR3 here is CASSQVSTGGGNTIYF. In DNA, the CDR3 is TGCGCCAGCAGCCAAGTCTCAACAGGGGGTGGAAACACCATATATTTT.

The chain joins TRBV4-1 to TRBJ1-4; a weak D match, TRBD1 (5 bases). Germline lookup yields CDR1 MGHRA and CDR2 YSYEKL. The CDR3 extends over 17 amino acids. V was clipped by 0 bases and J by 7 bases, with 18 bases between them. This CDR3 is CASSQESPGTAFEKLFF. The CDR3 nucleotides read TGCGCCAGCAGCCAAGAATCCCCAGGGACTGCTTTTGAAAAACTGTTTTTT.

The chain couples TRBV5-4 to TRBJ2-1; D is unresolved. The V gene's germline CDR1 is SGHNT and CDR2 YYREEE (reference sequence). The CDR3 loop spans 12 amino acids. CDR3 protein: CVLYGGRNEQFF. CDR3 sequence (DNA): TGTGTCCTGTACGGCGGCCGCAATGAGCAGTTCTTC. The complete variable domain, with remaining parts taken from reference TRBV5-4 and TRBJ2-1, reads ETGVTQSPTHLIKTRGQQVTLRCSSQSGHNTVSWYQQALGQGPQFIFQYYREEENGRGNFPPRFSGLQFPNYSSELNVNALELDDSALYLCVLYGGRNEQFFGPGTRLTVL.

This chain uses TRBV30 with TRBJ1-6; D not certain. The germline V gene encodes CDR1 GTSNPN and CDR2 SVGIG (reference sequence). The CDR3 spans 15 residues. The V and J ends lost 2 bases and 7 bases respectively, with 15 bases between them. The CDR3 coding sequence is TGTGCCTGGAGTCCGACCGGGGTTCGGAATTCACCCCTCCACTTT. It encodes CAWSPTGVRNSPLHF.

The chain recombines TRBV9 with TRBJ1-3; no clear D. The germline V gene has CDR1 SGDLS and CDR2 YYNGEE. The ends were cut back, 0 bases at V and 0 bases at J, with 7 bases in the middle. The CDR3 totals 15 residues. DNA of the CDR3: TGTGCCAGCAGCGTAGACATATACTCTGGAAACACCATATATTTT. It translates to CASSVDIYSGNTIYF.

The V and J genes are TRBV7-2 and TRBJ1-3; TRBD1 is a possible D gene (6 bases). CDR3 length: 14 amino acids. CDR1 SGHTA and CDR2 FQGNSA come from the germline V gene. The V gene lost 2 bases and the J gene lost 2 bases, with 7 bases spanning the gap. The CDR3 DNA reads as TGTGCCAGCAGCTTAAACAGGGCTGGAAACACCATATATTTT. As protein: CASSLNRAGNTIYF.

This chain connects TRBV27 to TRBJ2-5; 8 bases align to TRBD2. There are 16 residues in the CDR3. The V and J ends lost 5 bases and 1 base, in that order; junction bases with no gene match: 9. CDR1 is MNHEY, CDR2 SMNVEV, per germline (reference sequence). In nucleotides, the CDR3 is TGTGCCAGCAGTACCCCGGGACTAGGGAGCCAAGAGACCCAGTACTTC. This sequence encodes CASSTPGLGSQETQYF.

The chain combines TRBV7-9 with TRBJ2-1, with TRBD2 matching over 16 bases. With V trimmed by 4 bases and J by 8 bases, 11 bases remained unmatched. CDR3 length equals 18 residues. Germline V gives CDR1 SEHNR, CDR2 FQNEAQ (reference sequence). The CDR3 sequence is CASSSGLAGGPDGDEQFF. The CDR3 nucleotides are TGTGCCAGCAGCTCGGGACTAGCGGGAGGGCCGGATGGTGATGAGCAGTTCTTC.

This clone was counted once. The CDR3 is CASGLGRDRGFQETQYF. The CDR3 region has the DNA TGTGCTAGTGGTTTGGGCCGGGACAGGGGATTCCAAGAGACCCAGTACTTC. The chain is built from TRBV12-5 and TRBJ2-5; TRBD1 agrees at 10 bases. This CDR3 comprises 17 residues. Germline lookup yields CDR1 LGHNT and CDR2 FRNRAP. Trimming at V came to 1 base and at J to 1 base, leaving 6 bases not matched to a gene.

The J gene is TRBJ2-1, the V gene TRBV10-2; 8 bases are a match to TRBD2. CDR1 is WSHSY and CDR2 is SAAADI in the germline V gene. The CDR3 totals 16 residues. With V trimmed by 3 bases and J by 9 bases, 13 bases remained unmatched. Here the CDR3 reads CASSENRVAGRVEQFF. Here the CDR3 DNA reads TGCGCCAGCAGTGAAAACAGGGTAGCGGGAAGGGTTGAGCAGTTCTTC.

This clone appeared once. The gene calls are TRBV28 and TRBJ2-7, with 7 bases that match TRBD1. This CDR3 spans 19 amino acids. Germline-derived CDR1 and CDR2 are MDHEN and SYDVKM. V lost 4 bases to trimming and J lost 0 bases; unmatched junction nucleotides: 18. The CDR3 spells CASSSSYPLDRILSYEQYF. The DNA of the CDR3 is TGTGCCAGCAGTTCCTCCTACCCCCTGGACAGGATACTCTCCTACGAGCAGTACTTC.

The chain joins TRBV7-9 to TRBJ2-2, with 10 bases fitting TRBD1. The CDR3 has 16 amino acids. Germline loops: CDR1 SEHNR, CDR2 FQNEAQ (reference sequence). V dropped 4 bases and J dropped 7; count of bases not matched to a gene: 9. CDR3 nucleotides: TGTGCCAGCAGCTCACCCACCGGGACAGGGGTCGGGGAGCTGTTTTTT. It encodes CASSSPTGTGVGELFF.

J is TRBJ1-1 and V is TRBV19, with D maybe TRBD1 (6 bases). The V end lost 1 base, the J end lost 4 bases, and 13 bases lay between the germline ends. CDR3 length: 15 amino acids. CDR1 and CDR2 from the germline V gene are LNHDA and SQIVND (reference sequence). As DNA, the CDR3 is TGTGCCAGTAGTATAGGTGAGGGGGAACCCACTGAAGCTTTCTTT. Its protein is CASSIGEGEPTEAFF. The variable domain in full, completed from reference TRBV19 and TRBJ1-1, reads DGGITQSPKYLFRKEGQNVTLSCEQNLNHDAMYWYRQDPGQGLRLIYYSQIVNDFQKGDIAEGYSVSREKKESFPLTVTSAQKNPTAFYLCASSIGEGEPTEAFFGQGTRLTVV.